The 18 T cell receptor beta chains reported below all come from one sample, sequenced in a study of T cell responses to AZD1222 COVID-19 vaccine (dated by TCRdb to the early 2020s). What the time point label conveys for this sample: baseline before first vaccination. The meaning of the sample's treatment or condition label: meningococcal conjugate vaccine given as trial control. The method was the immunoSEQ multiplex PCR assay. TCRdb took this table from immuneACCESS and kept in-frame rearrangements with V and J called. Such tables lack part of the clones; where checked against another copy, unresolved V genes explain under half of the gap, and the rest is unexplained. This sample is represented by 70,000 to 95,000 clones; 89% of them were singletons. Together, the top ten hold roughly 2.8% of the sample. This specimen consisted of peripheral blood, obtained on day 0 of MenACWY control vaccination. The receptors derive from an adult in good health.

The chain recombines TRBV7-9 with TRBJ1-1; D is possibly TRBD1 (5 bases). Deletions cut 7 bases from V and 6 bases from J, with 15 bases between. This CDR3 is 13 amino acids long. Germline CDR1 SEHNR, CDR2 FQNEAQ (reference sequence). In DNA form, the CDR3 reads TGTGCCAGCACCTCCGGGTGGGGGGCTGAAGCTTTCTTT. It yields the protein CASTSGWGAEAFF.

The rearrangement joins TRBV28 to TRBJ2-3, with D perhaps being TRBD1 or TRBD2 (5 bases each). The germline gives CDR1 MDHEN, CDR2 SYDVKM. This CDR3 spans 16 amino acids. Trimming removed 7 bases at V and 1 base at J, with 18 bases between. The CDR3 coding sequence is TGTGCCAGCATGGGGAAGGGGAGCGCGGGCACAGATACGCAGTATTTT. Encoded protein: CASMGKGSAGTDTQYF.

This clone appeared once. The chain recombines TRBV30 with TRBJ1-1, with no clear D. Trimming removed 5 bases at V and 4 bases at J, with 14 bases between. This CDR3 has 13 residues. Germline V CDR1 and CDR2: GTSNPN, SVGIG (reference sequence). This chain's CDR3 is CAWASAVFTEAFF. The CDR3 nucleotides are TGTGCCTGGGCCTCGGCGGTATTCACTGAAGCTTTCTTT.

J is TRBJ1-6 and V is TRBV5-1; D is uncertain. CDR1 and CDR2 from the germline V gene are SGHRS and YFSETQ. The CDR3 spans 16 residues. Trimming stripped 0 bases from V and 5 bases from J, with 12 bases between. Written as DNA, the CDR3 is TGCGCCAGCAGCTTGGGTGGATTACAGAATAATTCACCCCTCCACTTT. Encoded protein: CASSLGGLQNNSPLHF.

The chain carries TRBV4-3 and TRBJ2-7; no clear D gene. Germline V CDR1 and CDR2: LGHNA, YSLEER. This CDR3 comprises 13 residues. Trimming shortened V by 0 bases and J by 5 bases, and 8 bases separated the two germline ends. DNA for the CDR3: TGCGCCAGCAGCCAAGACCGAGGTCACGAGCAGTACTTC. It translates to CASSQDRGHEQYF.

This chain connects TRBV7-2 to TRBJ2-2, with D perhaps TRBD1 (6 bases). V was pared by 1 base and J by 2 bases, with 8 bases between. This CDR3 spans 15 amino acids. Germline CDR1 SGHTA, CDR2 FQGNSA. CDR3 in DNA: TGTGCCAGCAGCTTAGGACAGGATAACACCGGGGAGCTGTTTTTT. This codes for CASSLGQDNTGELFF.

The gene calls are TRBV4-1 and TRBJ2-7; 9 positions match TRBD1. V shed 1 base, J shed 4 bases, and the junction held 5 bases outside the gene matches. In germline, CDR1 is MGHRA, CDR2 YSYEKL. This CDR3 comprises 15 residues. The CDR3 is CASSQGGTGRYEQYF. The CDR3 nucleotides are TGCGCCAGCAGCCAAGGTGGGACAGGGCGGTACGAGCAGTACTTC.

The chain recombines TRBV18 with TRBJ1-1, with D maybe TRBD1 (5 bases). The CDR3 consists of 14 residues. The germline V gene encodes CDR1 KGHSH and CDR2 LQKENI. V dropped 3 bases and J dropped 11 bases, with 19 bases sitting between them. In nucleotides, the CDR3 is TGTGCCAGCTCACCGGTTGGGGCCTACCTGGGGGCTTTCTTT. Translation: CASSPVGAYLGAFF. Drawing the rest from reference TRBV18 and TRBJ1-1, the complete variable domain is NAGVMQNPRHLVRRRGQEARLRCSPMKGHSHVYWYRQLPEEGLKFMVYLQKENIIDESGMPKERFSAEFPKEGPSILRIQQVVRGDSAAYFCASSPVGAYLGAFFGQGTRLTVV.

The chain carries TRBV25-1 and TRBJ2-1; D is ambiguous. Trimming removed 7 bases from V and 10 bases from J, with 14 bases in between. Germline V CDR1 and CDR2: MGHDK, SYGVNS. The CDR3 runs 12 residues. DNA of the CDR3: TGTGCCAGCACCATCAATGTGGAGGAGCAGTTCTTC. It codes for CASTINVEEQFF.

This rearrangement joins TRBV28 to TRBJ1-2; D unclear. The V and J ends lost 3 bases and 5 bases respectively, with 13 bases between them. Germline-derived CDR1 and CDR2 are MDHEN and SYDVKM. This CDR3 is built from 14 residues. This CDR3 reads CASSFLRRAYGYTF. The CDR3 DNA follows: TGTGCCAGCAGTTTCCTCAGGCGGGCATATGGCTACACCTTC.

The CDR3 DNA reads as TGTGCCAGCAGTGAGATCCGGGACTTGAACAATGAGCAGTTCTTC. It is translated as CASSEIRDLNNEQFF. The chain employs TRBV5-6 and TRBJ2-1; the D gene is possibly TRBD2 (6 bases). Germline V gene data show CDR1 as SGHDT and CDR2 as YYEEEE. V dropped 5 bases and J dropped 5 bases, with 17 bases sitting between them. The CDR3 totals 15 residues.

The gene calls are TRBV27 and TRBJ2-3; D is perhaps TRBD1 (5 bases). The CDR3 is made up of 13 amino acids. Germline V gene data show CDR1 as MNHEY and CDR2 as SMNVEV (reference sequence). Trimming stripped 3 bases from V and 5 bases from J, with 9 bases between. The CDR3 DNA reads TGTGCCAGCAGTTTCTCAGGGCGAGATACGCAGTATTTT. Its protein is CASSFSGRDTQYF.

This chain links TRBV7-9 with TRBJ2-7; D not certain. The CDR3 is 12 amino acids. V lost 5 bases, J lost 4 bases, and 9 bases lay in between. CDR1 is SEHNR, CDR2 FQNEAQ, per germline (reference sequence). CDR3 loop: CASSRNSYEQYF. As DNA, the CDR3 is TGTGCCAGCAGCCGAAACAGTTACGAGCAGTACTTC.

The gene calls are TRBV6-1 and TRBJ1-1; 7 nucleotides match TRBD1. Germline V lookup: CDR1 MNHNS, CDR2 SASEGT. The CDR3 is 13 amino acids. With 2 bases clipped from V and 5 bases from J, the junction kept 2 bases outside the gene matches. CDR3 in DNA: TGTGCCAGCAGTGAACCACAGGGGACTGAAGCTTTCTTT. Protein sequence: CASSEPQGTEAFF.

This chain uses TRBV5-6 with TRBJ1-1; D gene ambiguous. CDR1 and CDR2 (germline): SGHDT, YYEEEE. The CDR3 covers 12 residues. The ends were cut back, 4 bases at V and 7 bases at J, with 11 bases in the middle. The CDR3 DNA sequence: TGTGCCAGCAGCCCCAGTTTAGGTGAAGCTTTCTTT. Residues: CASSPSLGEAFF.

CDR3 coding DNA: TGTGCCAGCAGTTACGCCGGGACGGTGGATTCACCCCTCCACTTT. Translation: CASSYAGTVDSPLHF. V gene TRBV6-2 or TRBV6-3 combines with J gene TRBJ1-6; perhaps TRBD1 as D (5 bases). CDR3 size: 15 residues. V lost 2 bases to trimming and J lost 8 bases, with 13 bases between them. Germline V gene sequence: CDR1 MNHEY, CDR2 SVGEGT.

The chain uses TRBV5-4 and TRBJ1-4, with TRBD1 matching over 7 bases. Germline V lookup: CDR1 SGHNT, CDR2 YYREEE (reference sequence). Germline trimming cut 3 bases from V and 8 bases from J; bases unmatched to any gene: 7. This CDR3 has 14 residues. Here the CDR3 reads CASSSQGVQEKLFF. CDR3 nucleotides: TGTGCCAGCAGCTCCCAGGGGGTACAGGAAAAACTGTTTTTT.

The V call is TRBV6-5, the J call TRBJ2-7; 8 nucleotides agree with TRBD1. Germline V gene data show CDR1 as MNHEY and CDR2 as SVGAGI. CDR3 length equals 16 residues. V was pared by 0 bases and J by 0 bases, with 4 bases of the junction left unmatched. The DNA for the CDR3 is TGTGCCAGCAGTTACTCGAGACAGGGGAGCTCCTACGAGCAGTACTTC. Translated, it gives CASSYSRQGSSYEQYF.